This T cell receptor beta chain was sequenced in a study of OX40 agonist ivuxolimab in advanced cancers. The wider study: Ivuxolimab was administered intravenously to patients at 0.01 to 10 mg/kg every 2 weeks.

The CDR3 has 13 amino acids. The V end was cut by 7 bases, the J end by 3 bases, with 14 bases between. Germline CDR1 reads SQVTM; CDR2 reads ANQGSEA. Assay used: immunoSEQ multiplex PCR; TCRdb lists only in-frame clones, some missing. The repertoire consists of tens of thousands of clones, with just over 90% occurring once and the leading ten covering around 0.39%. The sequencing used CD4+ or CD8+ T cells sorted from blood, collected in a trial of the OX40 agonist ivuxolimab. The rearrangement joins TRBV29-1 to TRBJ2-3; D might be TRBD1 (5 bases). The TCR originated in an adult with an advanced solid tumor such as melanoma, head and neck, liver or kidney cancer. Here the CDR3 reads CSALGVSTDTQYF. CDR3 in DNA: TGCAGCGCGCTAGGGGTTAGTACAGATACGCAGTATTTT.